The T cell receptor beta chain under discussion was sequenced for a study of identical twins. CDR1 is SGHRS, CDR2 YFSETQ, per germline. CDR3 length: 14 residues. With 4 bases clipped from V and 5 bases from J, the junction kept 5 bases outside the gene matches. Template switching added a universal primer site; cDNA carried unique molecular identifiers. One entry per CDR3 protein results from TCRdb running MiXCR on the 5' RACE reads. The sample holds roughly 720,000 distinct CDR3 sequences, over 15% seen once. The data also belong to a second study, concerning T cells expressing NK-cell markers. That work contributes: In several experiments, an anti-gamma-delta TCR antibody restricted sorting to alpha-beta TCR T cells. The study did not resolve the HCMV specificity of expanded NKG2C+ T cell clones.

The specimen sequenced was PBMCs. The origin of this receptor is a woman between 18 and 29 years old in good health. The V call is TRBV5-1, the J call TRBJ2-3, with 9 bases aligning to TRBD2. DNA for the CDR3: TGCGCCAGCAGCGTGCAGCGGGGGGAAGATACGCAGTATTTT. Translation: CASSVQRGEDTQYF. The whole variable domain, remainder taken from reference TRBV5-1 and TRBJ2-3, is KAGVTQTPRYLIKTRGQQVTLSCSPISGHRSVSWYQQTPGQGLQFLFEYFSETQRNKGNFPGRFSGRQFSNSRSEMNVSTLELGDSALYLCASSVQRGEDTQYFGPGTRLTVL.